The following is a T cell receptor (beta chain) sequence with its context. Its antigen is as yet unknown. These data come from a study of cytomegalovirus exposure and HLA in healthy donors. Researchers ran the PCR with 60 Vbeta and 13 Jbeta primers. The table came from immunoSEQ multiplex PCR; TCRdb's copy has only in-frame clones and leaves some out. This listing includes roughly 120,000 clones. Study findings and constraints: The study designated some 180 TCR beta chains cytomegalovirus-associated.

Germline CDR1 and CDR2: MDHEN and SYDVKM. The length of the CDR3 is 12 residues. Trimming pared 6 bases from V and 9 bases from J, leaving 14 bases between. The sequence was obtained from a man aged 18 to 30 in good health and CMV-seronegative. This chain links TRBV28 with TRBJ2-5, with a weak D call TRBD2 (6 bases). The sample consisted of PBMCs. The CDR3 DNA reads as TGTGCCAGCAGCGTTCCCTGGGGGGCCCAGTACTTC. Its translation: CASSVPWGAQYF.